This T cell receptor beta chain was sequenced during a study of PD-1 blockade in classical Hodgkin lymphoma (dated by TCRdb to 2020 to 2021). Broadly, across the study: Nivolumab dosing was 3 mg/kg intravenously every 2 weeks, continuing until either disease progression or unacceptable toxicity. A peripheral blood immune signature of response to PD-1 blockade in classical Hodgkin lymphoma was defined using TCR beta sequencing and CyTOF.

At the junction V is shortened by 3 bases and J by 1 base, with 12 bases in between. Taken from the germline V gene (reference sequence), the CDR1 and CDR2 loops are LNHDA and SQIVND. CDR3 length: 15 amino acids, cysteine to phenylalanine. Just CDR3 DNA is preserved here, 45 bases in frame from base 1. The sample's time point label, decoded: cycle 2 day 1 (C2D1) of nivolumab. Every trial patient had relapsed after autologous stem cell transplantation, and cohorts A, B and C differed in prior brentuximab vedotin exposure. The trial cohort comprised some 60 patients with relapsed/refractory classical Hodgkin lymphoma whose best overall responses were complete response, partial response or progressive disease. Trial patients were treated with single-agent nivolumab in the multi-cohort phase II CheckMate 205 trial. An independent review committee assessed best overall response by applying the 2007 International Working Group response criteria. Trial PBMCs were collected just before the start of nivolumab (C1D1) and during therapy at cycle 2 day 1 and cycle 4 day 1. After peripheral blood was drawn into 8 mL Vacutainer Cell Preparation Tubes, PBMCs were isolated by centrifugation and then cryopreserved.

Study-wide findings and limitations: Among trial patients, those achieving complete response had baseline diversity similar to that of newly diagnosed patients, while diversity was significantly lower in partial responders and progressors. The study was restricted to a single clinical trial cohort, and the causes of repertoire differences, possibly disease activity or prior therapy, were left undefined. By C4D1, a significant rise was seen in CD4+ TCR diversity but not in CD8+ TCR diversity (p=0.0027 vs p=0.16), and the rise was most apparent among complete responders (p=0.02). Lower diversity was seen in patients whose nivolumab began less than 1 year after ASCT, and these patients were left out of later analyses so that immune reconstitution would not confound the results. Newly diagnosed patients were reported to have lower baseline TCR diversity than healthy donors, and relapsed/refractory patients were reported to have lower baseline TCR diversity still.

Genomic DNA was extracted with the Qiagen DNeasy kit from unsorted PBMCs and from negatively selected CD4+ and CD8+ fractions. Amplification of TCR beta CDR3 regions was done by immunoSEQ multiplex PCR with primers that anneal to V and J segments. Amplification bias was minimized using a synthetic immune receptor repertoire, and residual bias was removed computationally after sequencing. The authors processed their data as follows. Repertoire diversity was quantified as the Shannon entropy index using custom Python scripts. Unsorted, CD4+ and CD8+ repertoires were examined separately, except in combined analyses, for which CD4+ and CD8+ sequences were merged in silico. Clonal expansion was defined as a frequency increase of at least 2-fold after treatment compared with C1D1, and clones undetected at baseline were assigned a pseudocount of 0.5. Singleton clones were defined as clones with 0 or 1 copy at C1D1, and non-singleton clones were defined as clones with 2 or more copies. By matching protein sequences in sorted samples from the same patient, clones expanded in unsorted samples were annotated as CD4+, CD8+ or unknown. Wilcoxon tests were applied to paired samples to test diversity changes from C1D1 to C4D1. What TCRdb holds here is the immuneACCESS table cut down to in-frame rearrangements. Part of the clones is not present; checked against another copy, under half of the missing clones reflect an unresolved V gene, and the others are unexplained. For V, J and clone size, that table is used; D and trimming come from the DNA. Within this sample are about 94,000 clones, with approximately 89% of them counted one time only. About 10% of the sample belongs to the ten largest clones.

Comments on this clone: Its antigen remains unidentified. Base-call qualities are not available, and no considerably larger clone is one nucleotide away.

The rearrangement combines TRBV19 with TRBJ1-1, with the D gene uncertain. Here the sequenced sample was peripheral blood mononuclear cells (PBMCs), taken before the second cycle of nivolumab. This clonotype was obtained from a human donor with classical Hodgkin lymphoma. CDR3 protein: CASSIEGGQNTEAFF. The nucleotide sequence is TGTGCCAGTAGTATTGAGGGAGGGCAGAACACTGAAGCTTTCTTT.